Shown below are 26 T cell receptor beta chains from a single sample sequenced in a study of T-cell memory formation after mild COVID-19. One entry per CDR3 protein results from TCRdb running MiXCR on the 5' RACE reads. The profile shows around 300,000 distinct CDR3 sequences, less than 9.5% of them singletons. The sequenced sample consisted of PBMCs or a T cell subset sorted from them (not recorded which). The receptors here all came from a man between 18 and 29 years old who had mild COVID-19 (a few samples of this study predate the infection). Cell type and time point are not known.

The chain recombines TRBV30 with TRBJ1-2; D is perhaps TRBD1 (6 bases). The CDR3 consists of 14 residues. V was cut by 4 bases and J by 2 bases, with 14 bases left in between. Germline CDR1 and CDR2: GTSNPN and SVGIG (reference sequence). CDR3 bases: TGTGCCTGGACCAGGGGCCAGCCAAACTATGGCTACACCTTC. As protein: CAWTRGQPNYGYTF.

J is TRBJ2-5 and V is TRBV7-9; D unclear. The germline gives CDR1 SEHNR, CDR2 FQNEAQ (reference sequence). Trimming removed 5 bases from V and 5 bases from J, with 9 bases in between. The CDR3 contains 12 residues. The CDR3: CASSPEVETQYF. The CDR3 DNA follows: TGTGCCAGCAGCCCCGAGGTGGAGACCCAGTACTTC. Full variable domain (missing parts from reference TRBV7-9 and TRBJ2-5): DTGVSQNPRHKITKRGQNVTFRCDPISEHNRLYWYRQTLGQGPEFLTYFQNEAQLEKSRLLSDRFSAERPKGSFSTLEIQRTEQGDSAMYLCASSPEVETQYFGPGTRLLVL.

This clonotype was counted ten times or more. The chain uses TRBV7-9 and TRBJ2-1; 7 nucleotides align to TRBD2. This CDR3 has 16 amino acids. Germline V gene data show CDR1 as SEHNR and CDR2 as FQNEAQ (reference sequence). V shed 1 base, J shed 7 bases, and the junction held 10 bases outside the gene matches. The DNA for the CDR3 is TGTGCCAGCAGCTTAGATCTAGCGGTTTTGAGGAATGAGCAGTTCTTC. As protein: CASSLDLAVLRNEQFF. Full variable domain (rest looked up from reference TRBV7-9 and TRBJ2-1): DTGVSQNPRHKITKRGQNVTFRCDPISEHNRLYWYRQTLGQGPEFLTYFQNEAQLEKSRLLSDRFSAERPKGSFSTLEIQRTEQGDSAMYLCASSLDLAVLRNEQFFGPGTRLTVL.

This clonotype was recorded a few times. The chain joins TRBV27 to TRBJ2-5; 9 bases agree with TRBD1. With 5 bases clipped from V and 7 bases from J, the junction kept 14 bases outside the gene matches. From germline, CDR1 is MNHEY and CDR2 SMNVEV (reference sequence). This CDR3 is built from 16 residues. The CDR3 sequence: CASSLWDRVFLGTQYF. For the CDR3, the DNA is TGTGCCAGCAGTCTTTGGGACAGGGTCTTTCTTGGGACCCAGTACTTC.

V is TRBV6-1 and J is TRBJ2-3; unclear D gene. The CDR3 has 13 residues. V was clipped by 4 bases and J by 6 bases, with 11 bases between them. Germline CDR1 and CDR2: MNHNS and SASEGT. The CDR3 nucleotides read TGTGCCAGCAGTGTGATGGGTGGGGATACGCAGTATTTT. Translation: CASSVMGGDTQYF.

This clonotype was detected a few times. The V call is TRBV28, the J call TRBJ2-7, with D unresolved. Deletions cut 7 bases from V and 0 bases from J, with 7 bases between. The CDR3 covers 12 residues. CDR1 and CDR2 (germline): MDHEN, SYDVKM. The CDR3 here is CASTESSYEQYF. Here the CDR3 DNA reads TGTGCCAGCACCGAAAGCTCCTACGAGCAGTACTTC.

The chain has TRBV29-1 and TRBJ2-7, with TRBD2 matching over 11 bases. The CDR3 consists of 14 residues. Germline values: CDR1 SQVTM, CDR2 ANQGSEA. V lost 7 bases to trimming and J lost 2 bases; unmatched junction nucleotides: 7. CDR3 in amino acids: CSAEGTSGAYEQYF. In DNA form, the CDR3 reads TGCAGCGCCGAGGGGACTAGCGGTGCCTACGAGCAGTACTTC.

This sequence joins TRBV20-1 and TRBJ1-2; possibly TRBD1 for D (5 bases). CDR1 DFQATT and CDR2 SNEGSKA come from the germline V gene (reference sequence). The CDR3 sequence is 12 residues long. The CDR3 nucleotides are TGCAGAGGGGCGGGGAATACCTATGGCTACACCTTC. It translates to CRGAGNTYGYTF.

This clonotype was recorded many times. The chain links TRBV7-8 to TRBJ2-2; tentatively, D is TRBD1 (6 bases). The CDR3 length is 18 residues. V was cut by 2 bases and J by 5 bases, with 21 bases left in between. Germline lookup yields CDR1 SGHVS and CDR2 FQNEAQ. DNA of the CDR3: TGTGCCAGCAGCTTATCACGGGACACCCCCTTGGGAACCGGGGAGCTGTTTTTT. Amino acids: CASSLSRDTPLGTGELFF.

The rearrangement uses TRBV7-8 and TRBJ1-1, with 10 nucleotides matching TRBD1. Germline lookup yields CDR1 SGHVS and CDR2 FQNEAQ. There are 15 residues in the CDR3. The trim removed 5 bases at V and 1 base at J, leaving 4 bases unmatched. The DNA of the CDR3 is TGTGCCAGCAGCACGAGGGACAGGGGGAACACTGAAGCTTTCTTT. It specifies CASSTRDRGNTEAFF.

This clonotype occurred many times. The chain carries TRBV2 and TRBJ2-7, with 12 positions matching TRBD1. This CDR3 contains 14 residues. The germline V gene encodes CDR1 SNHLY and CDR2 FYNNEI. Germline trimming cut 6 bases from V and 7 bases from J; bases unmatched to any gene: 7. The CDR3, as DNA: TGTGCCAGCAGCTTGGGACAGGGGGCGCGGGAGCAGTACTTC. Amino acids: CASSLGQGAREQYF.

This clonotype was seen repeatedly, ten times or more. The CDR3 loop is CASSSSNYEQYF. As DNA, the CDR3 is TGTGCCAGCAGCTCATCTAATTACGAGCAGTACTTC. V and J are TRBV7-2 and TRBJ2-7; no definite D call. The CDR3 sequence is 12 residues long. Germline CDR1 and CDR2: SGHTA and FQGNSA. With 4 bases removed from V and 4 bases from J, the gap between germline ends came to 8 bases.

This clonotype was seen only a few times. The chain employs TRBV20-1 and TRBJ2-3, with TRBD2 as a possible D gene (6 bases). Germline CDR1 and CDR2: DFQATT and SNEGSKA (reference sequence). Trimming removed 1 base from V and 3 bases from J, with 11 bases in between. This CDR3 region has 14 residues. The CDR3 is CSARAGTGTDTQYF. The DNA of the CDR3 is TGCAGTGCTAGAGCCGGGACTGGAACAGATACGCAGTATTTT.

A few counts support this clonotype. This chain joins TRBV20-1 and TRBJ1-5; no definite D call. Germline assignment: CDR1 DFQATT and CDR2 SNEGSKA (reference sequence). V was trimmed by 1 base and J by 1 base, leaving 8 bases between them. The CDR3 has 14 residues. The CDR3 is CSARAVESNQPQHF. The CDR3 region has the DNA TGCAGTGCTAGAGCGGTAGAGAGCAATCAGCCCCAGCATTTT.

The chain links TRBV27 to TRBJ2-6; D is possibly TRBD1 or TRBD2 (5 bases each). The CDR3 is 17 amino acids. Trimming shortened V by 4 bases and J by 0 bases, and 13 bases separated the two germline ends. Germline assignment: CDR1 MNHEY and CDR2 SMNVEV (reference sequence). CDR3 in amino acids: CASSSGLRASGANVLTF. The CDR3 region has the DNA TGTGCCAGCAGTTCGGGGCTGAGGGCCTCTGGGGCCAACGTCCTGACTTTC.

This clonotype was detected ten times or more. The chain carries TRBV20-1 and TRBJ2-2, with D possibly TRBD1 on 6 matching bases. The CDR3 covers 16 residues. Trimming left V 3 bases short and J 4 bases short, with 18 bases between. Germline assignment: CDR1 DFQATT and CDR2 SNEGSKA (reference sequence). Here the CDR3 DNA reads TGCAGTGCTAGGGGCCCGGGACACAGAACCACCGGGGAGCTGTTTTTT. It is translated as CSARGPGHRTTGELFF.

The genes are TRBV7-2 and TRBJ2-3, with 7 bases identical to TRBD2. There are 13 residues in the CDR3. The germline V gene encodes CDR1 SGHTA and CDR2 FQGNSA. V gave up 3 bases and J gave up 5 bases; unmatched junction bases: 2. CDR3 residues: CASSFGGEDTQYF. DNA of the CDR3: TGTGCCAGCAGCTTTGGGGGGGAAGATACGCAGTATTTT.

This clonotype was observed a few times. CDR3 loop: CASTMPSTDTQYF. CDR3 DNA: TGTGCCAGCACCATGCCCAGTACAGATACGCAGTATTTT. The rearrangement joins TRBV6-6 to TRBJ2-3; D uncertain. Germline V gene lookup returns CDR1 MNHNY and CDR2 SVGAGI (reference sequence). The germline V and J ends were trimmed by 7 bases and 3 bases, with 11 bases remaining between them. This CDR3 is built from 13 residues.

The rearrangement joins TRBV7-6 to TRBJ1-5, with D possibly TRBD1 on 5 matching bases. V lost 5 bases, J lost 5 bases, and 10 bases lay in between. The CDR3 consists of 13 residues. Germline CDR1 reads SGHVS; CDR2 reads FNYEAQ. The CDR3 loop is CASSQAGDQPQHF. The CDR3, as DNA: TGTGCCAGCAGCCAGGCGGGGGATCAGCCCCAGCATTTT.

This clonotype appeared many times. The rearrangement joins TRBV5-1 to TRBJ1-5; TRBD1 is a possible D gene (6 bases). The CDR3 contains 16 residues. CDR1 SGHRS and CDR2 YFSETQ come from the germline V gene. The V and J ends lost 4 bases and 0 bases respectively, with 14 bases between them. The CDR3 DNA follows: TGCGCCAGCAGCCCGACAGGTTCCTATAGCAATCAGCCCCAGCATTTT. Translated: CASSPTGSYSNQPQHF.

This clonotype appeared many times. The V call is TRBV5-5, the J call TRBJ2-1; unclear D gene. Trimming took off 2 bases at V and 8 bases at J, with 5 bases between the two ends. CDR1 SGHKS and CDR2 YYEKEE come from the germline V gene (reference sequence). This CDR3 has 11 residues. CDR3 in DNA: TGTGCCAGCAGCTTTTTGCATGAGCAGTTCTTC. This sequence encodes CASSFLHEQFF.

The V and J genes are TRBV11-2 and TRBJ2-1, with D perhaps matching TRBD1 (6 bases). Trimming took off 3 bases at V and 7 bases at J, with 13 bases between the two ends. The CDR3 totals 14 residues. Germline values: CDR1 SGHAT, CDR2 FQNNGV. The CDR3: CASSLFTGRNEQFF. DNA of the CDR3: TGTGCCAGCAGCTTGTTTACAGGGCGGAATGAGCAGTTCTTC. The full variable domain, with the rest looked up from reference TRBV11-2 and TRBJ2-1, is EAGVAQSPRYKIIEKRQSVAFWCNPISGHATLYWYQQILGQGPKLLIQFQNNGVVDDSQLPKDRFSAERLKGVDSTLKIQPAKLEDSAVYLCASSLFTGRNEQFFGPGTRLTVL.

In this sample, this clonotype turned up a few times. The chain links TRBV5-1 to TRBJ2-1; a possible D gene is TRBD1 (5 bases). CDR3 length: 15 residues. V lost 0 bases and J 7 bases, leaving 14 bases between the germline ends. Per germline, CDR1 SGHRS and CDR2 YFSETQ. CDR3 region: CASSLAGQGRNEQFF. CDR3 sequence (DNA): TGCGCCAGCAGCTTGGCCGGTCAGGGAAGAAATGAGCAGTTCTTC.

The CDR3 sequence is CASGEGTLNSPLHF. The DNA of the CDR3 is TGTGCCAGCGGCGAGGGGACACTAAATTCACCCCTCCACTTT. The chain links TRBV9 to TRBJ1-6; TRBD1 might be the D (6 bases). Germline V CDR1 and CDR2: SGDLS, YYNGEE. The CDR3 consists of 14 residues. Trimming shortened V by 7 bases and J by 7 bases, and 15 bases separated the two germline ends.

Only a few counts were recorded for this clonotype. J is TRBJ2-5 and V is TRBV6-5; D might be TRBD1 (6 bases). V was cut by 5 bases and J by 3 bases, with 19 bases left in between. The CDR3 runs to 16 residues. The V gene's germline CDR1 is MNHEY and CDR2 SVGAGI. The CDR3 DNA reads as TGTGCCAGCAGTCACTGGGGACAAAGAGAAAAAGAGACCCAGTACTTC. Encoded protein: CASSHWGQREKETQYF.

V is TRBV7-7 and J is TRBJ2-1; 8 bases are shared with TRBD2. This CDR3 region has 15 residues. V was clipped by 5 bases and J by 1 base; unmatched bases: 4. Germline loops: CDR1 SSHAT, CDR2 FNYEAQ (reference sequence). The CDR3: CASSDRLASYNEQFF. CDR3 nucleotides: TGTGCCAGCAGCGATCGACTAGCGTCCTACAATGAGCAGTTCTTC.